This T cell receptor (beta chain) was sequenced in a study of shared clonotypes between healthy human individuals. Points from the study as a whole: Clonotype sharing among donors was thought likely to change with sequencing depth.

Using immunoSEQ multiplex PCR, the repertoire was profiled, and TCRdb retains in-frame clones only, with some absent. The sample consists of under 1,100,000 clones, around 74% of them appearing once. Caucasian adults residing in Nashville, Tennessee made up all the donors. Germline CDR1 GTSNPN, CDR2 SVGIG (reference sequence). With 3 bases removed from V and 3 bases from J, the gap between germline ends came to 20 bases. The CDR3 loop spans 16 amino acids. This clone was seen ten or more times. The antigen remains undetermined. This TCR derives from a man aged 18 to 29 in good health. The sequenced material came from memory CD4+ T cells sorted from blood. The subset is: CD45RA-negative fraction. This chain joins TRBV30 and TRBJ1-2; D unresolved. Written as DNA, the CDR3 is TGTGCCTGGAGGACAAAGGACGGAAGCCAACACTATGGCTACACCTTC. This sequence encodes CAWRTKDGSQHYGYTF.